A single sample gave rise to the 32 T cell receptor beta chains below, sequenced in a study of CD8 T cells in ankylosing spondylitis. Whole-study results and caveats: Seemingly distinctive of ankylosing spondylitis blood was a TCR beta motif formed by eight highly homologous variants.

For these receptors, no antigen is known. TCRdb recomputed calls from the 5' RACE reads with MiXCR, one row per CDR3 protein. The table includes fewer than 750,000 distinct CDR3 sequences, 19% detected once. Sequenced: blood, either unsorted or a sorted T cell fraction (not recorded which). The receptors derive from a male donor with ankylosing spondylitis.

This chain joins TRBV19 and TRBJ1-2, with D possibly TRBD1 on 5 matching bases. V was shortened by 10 bases and J by 7 bases, with 16 bases between the two germline ends. The CDR3 is 12 amino acids. Germline V gene sequence: CDR1 LNHDA, CDR2 SQIVND (reference sequence). The CDR3 DNA reads as TGTGCCACCTTTGCAGGGCCGGGTGGCTACACCTTC. Translating it yields CATFAGPGGYTF.

The V call is TRBV7-9, the J call TRBJ2-2, with D possibly TRBD2 on 5 matching bases. The germline gives CDR1 SEHNR, CDR2 FQNEAQ (reference sequence). CDR3 length: 17 amino acids. Trimming removed 5 bases from V and 3 bases from J, with 19 bases in between. The CDR3 nucleotides are TGTGCCAGCAGCCCCCCCGGACGCTCAGCGGACACCGGGGAGCTGTTTTTT. Amino acid sequence: CASSPPGRSADTGELFF.

Details on this clonotype: A much larger clone differs by one base, so this may be a read error. The chain joins TRBV10-3 to TRBJ1-2; D is perhaps TRBD1 (5 bases). The CDR3 sequence is 13 residues long. Germline CDR1 ENHRY, CDR2 SYGVKD. CDR3 DNA sequence: TGTGCCATCAGGAACCGGGACGGCTATAGCTACACCTTC. Residues: CAIRNRDGYSYTF.

This clonotype has more than one count but fewer than ten. The rearrangement uses TRBV9 and TRBJ1-1; D is possibly TRBD1 (5 bases). CDR1 is SGDLS and CDR2 is YYNGEE in the germline V gene. This CDR3 has 13 residues. Trimming shortened V by 4 bases and J by 13 bases, and 20 bases separated the two germline ends. The CDR3 DNA is TGTGCCAGCAGCCCATCTGGGGGGACCAAGGGTTTCTTT. This codes for CASSPSGGTKGFF.

This clonotype appeared many times. The chain recombines TRBV5-1 with TRBJ2-2, with D possibly being TRBD2 (5 bases). Trimming left V 0 bases short and J 4 bases short, with 13 bases between. From germline, CDR1 is SGHRS and CDR2 YFSETQ. The CDR3 runs 16 residues. The CDR3 DNA reads as TGCGCCAGCAGCTTGGTGGAGAGGGCTCCCACCGGGGAGCTGTTTTTT. The encoded protein is CASSLVERAPTGELFF.

Only a few counts were recorded for this clonotype. V gene TRBV7-2 combines with J gene TRBJ2-5; the match to TRBD1 covers 7 bases. The V and J ends lost 0 bases and 2 bases, in that order; junction bases with no gene match: 6. Germline V gene lookup returns CDR1 SGHTA and CDR2 FQGNSA. This CDR3 region has 16 residues. CDR3: CASSLATGEIQETQYF. Written as DNA, the CDR3 is TGTGCCAGCAGCTTAGCAACAGGGGAAATTCAAGAGACCCAGTACTTC. Variable domain in full (rest from reference TRBV7-2 and TRBJ2-5): GAGVSQSPSNKVTEKGKDVELRCDPISGHTALYWYRQSLGQGLEFLIYFQGNSAPDKSGLPSDRFSAERTGGSVSTLTIQRTQQEDSAVYLCASSLATGEIQETQYFGPGTRLLVL.

J is TRBJ2-2 and V is TRBV2; TRBD2 matches at 12 bases. The CDR3 is 17 residues long. The ends lost 7 bases at V and 1 base at J; junction bases unmatched: 7. In germline, CDR1 is SNHLY, CDR2 FYNNEI. The CDR3 protein is CASNPLAGGGNTGELFF. In DNA form, the CDR3 reads TGTGCCAGCAATCCACTAGCGGGAGGAGGGAACACCGGGGAGCTGTTTTTT.

The chain joins TRBV5-1 to TRBJ2-7; weak D call: TRBD2 (6 bases). The germline V gene encodes CDR1 SGHRS and CDR2 YFSETQ. This CDR3 region has 14 residues. V lost 4 bases to trimming and J lost 2 bases, with 13 bases between them. In nucleotides, the CDR3 is TGCGCCAGCAGCAAATACCGGGAGACCTACGAGCAGTACTTC. Its translation: CASSKYRETYEQYF.

This clonotype was detected only a few times. The chain is built from TRBV6-1 and TRBJ2-3; the D is unclear. In germline, CDR1 is MNHNS, CDR2 SASEGT. The CDR3 length is 17 residues. The V end lost 7 bases, the J end lost 1 base, and 21 bases lay between the germline ends. In DNA form, the CDR3 reads TGTGCCAGCACGAAAATCTCCAAGGGCCCTGGCACAGATACGCAGTATTTT. Protein product: CASTKISKGPGTDTQYF.

The chain combines TRBV6-1 with TRBJ1-1; D is possibly TRBD1 (6 bases). V lost 6 bases to trimming and J lost 2 bases, with 19 bases between them. This CDR3 is built from 16 residues. Germline lookup yields CDR1 MNHNS and CDR2 SASEGT. Written as DNA, the CDR3 is TGTGCCAGCAGAAACTTGGACAGTCACCTAAACACTGAAGCTTTCTTT. This gives the protein CASRNLDSHLNTEAFF.

The rearrangement joins TRBV5-1 to TRBJ2-2; D is uncertain. Germline V lookup: CDR1 SGHRS, CDR2 YFSETQ. CDR3 size: 15 residues. V dropped 0 bases and J dropped 0 bases, with 6 bases sitting between them. The CDR3 DNA follows: TGCGCCAGCAGCTTGGAAGCAGCGAACACCGGGGAGCTGTTTTTT. Its protein product is CASSLEAANTGELFF.

The chain combines TRBV5-1 with TRBJ1-5; D remains unclear. Trimming took 1 base from V and 2 from J, leaving 13 bases between them. Germline V gene data show CDR1 as SGHRS and CDR2 as YFSETQ. This CDR3 spans 16 amino acids. Here the CDR3 reads CASSLNGAEGNQPQHF. CDR3 DNA: TGCGCCAGCAGCTTGAACGGCGCCGAGGGCAATCAGCCCCAGCATTTT.

The chain couples TRBV12-3 or TRBV12-4 to TRBJ2-7, with TRBD2 matching 14 bases. V was pared by 5 bases and J by 2 bases, with 5 bases of the junction left unmatched. The CDR3 length is 16 residues. Written as DNA, the CDR3 is TGTGCCAGCAGTGTAAAGGGACTAGCGGGGGCCTACGAGCAGTACTTC. Protein: CASSVKGLAGAYEQYF.

This clonotype has only a few counts. DNA for the CDR3: TGTGCCAGCAGCTTAGCAGGGGATAATAGGCGAGAGCTGTTTTTT. This sequence encodes CASSLAGDNRRELFF. This chain joins TRBV7-2 and TRBJ2-2; D is possibly TRBD1 (5 bases). The CDR3 consists of 15 residues. Trimming cost V 0 bases and J 11 bases, with 16 bases left between them. The V gene's germline CDR1 is SGHTA and CDR2 FQGNSA.

This clonotype was observed many times. The chain uses TRBV7-2 and TRBJ2-7, with TRBD1 as a possible D gene (6 bases). Germline CDR1 and CDR2: SGHTA and FQGNSA. The CDR3 has 13 residues. V dropped 4 bases and J dropped 3 bases, with 10 bases sitting between them. Written as DNA, the CDR3 is TGTGCCAGCAGCTCACAAGGGGGCTACGAGCAGTACTTC. It is translated as CASSSQGGYEQYF. The full variable domain, completed using reference TRBV7-2 and TRBJ2-7, is GAGVSQSPSNKVTEKGKDVELRCDPISGHTALYWYRQSLGQGLEFLIYFQGNSAPDKSGLPSDRFSAERTGGSVSTLTIQRTQQEDSAVYLCASSSQGGYEQYFGPGTRLTVT.

The rearrangement uses TRBV29-1 and TRBJ1-5; no clear D gene. CDR1 is SQVTM, CDR2 ANQGSEA, per germline. Trimming stripped 5 bases from V and 7 bases from J, with 15 bases between. The CDR3 contains 13 residues. DNA of the CDR3: TGCAGCGTTACCTTCGGACTGTTACAGCCCCAGCATTTT. Translated, it gives CSVTFGLLQPQHF.

This clonotype occurred many times. This rearrangement joins TRBV4-2 to TRBJ2-5, with D tentatively TRBD2 (6 bases). The CDR3 runs to 14 residues. Germline CDR1 reads LGHNA; CDR2 reads YNFKEQ. V was pared by 1 base and J by 3 bases, with 9 bases between. In nucleotides, the CDR3 is TGTGCCAGCAGCCAAGTAGGAGGGGAAGAGACCCAGTACTTC. Amino acids: CASSQVGGEETQYF.

This clonotype was observed a handful of times. The V call is TRBV12-3 or TRBV12-4, the J call TRBJ1-5; 9 positions agree with TRBD1. V shed 5 bases, J shed 0 bases, and the junction held 8 bases outside the gene matches. The CDR3 spans 17 residues. Here the CDR3 reads CASSRGTGQNSNQPQHF. The CDR3 DNA sequence: TGTGCCAGCAGTAGAGGGACAGGGCAAAATAGCAATCAGCCCCAGCATTTT.

J is TRBJ2-1 and V is TRBV12-3 or TRBV12-4; tentatively, D is TRBD1 (6 bases). V lost 5 bases, J lost 8 bases, and 16 bases lay in between. The CDR3 loop spans 14 amino acids. The DNA of the CDR3 is TGTGCCAGCAGTCCTTCAGGGGTAATTGATGAGCAGTTCTTC. Translation: CASSPSGVIDEQFF.

The V and J genes are TRBV7-9 and TRBJ1-6; no reliable D call. V gave up 6 bases and J gave up 6 bases, with 12 bases separating them. The CDR3 spans 14 residues. In germline, CDR1 is SEHNR, CDR2 FQNEAQ (reference sequence). The CDR3 is CASSPTESNSPLHF. In DNA form, the CDR3 reads TGTGCCAGCAGTCCCACAGAGTCTAATTCACCCCTCCACTTT. The complete variable domain, with remaining parts taken from reference TRBV7-9 and TRBJ1-6, reads DTGVSQNPRHKITKRGQNVTFRCDPISEHNRLYWYRQTLGQGPEFLTYFQNEAQLEKSRLLSDRFSAERPKGSFSTLEIQRTEQGDSAMYLCASSPTESNSPLHFGNGTRLTVT.

This clonotype showed up just a few times. This sequence joins TRBV20-1 and TRBJ2-7; 9 bases agree with TRBD2. This CDR3 is 14 amino acids long. With 3 bases clipped from V and 2 bases from J, the junction kept 5 bases outside the gene matches. Germline lookup yields CDR1 DFQATT and CDR2 SNEGSKA (reference sequence). CDR3 amino acids: CSARYSGGAYEQYF. CDR3 nucleotide sequence: TGCAGTGCTAGGTATAGCGGGGGAGCCTACGAGCAGTACTTC.

A few counts support this clonotype. The genes are TRBV5-1 and TRBJ1-1; D call uncertain. This CDR3 has 15 residues. CDR1 and CDR2 from the germline V gene are SGHRS and YFSETQ. Trimming stripped 0 bases from V and 4 bases from J, with 13 bases between. CDR3 DNA: TGCGCCAGCAGCTTGGAGGCTCTGCATACCACTGAAGCTTTCTTT. Translation gives CASSLEALHTTEAFF.

CDR3: CASSEKKLAGDSNEQFF. The DNA of the CDR3 is TGTGCCAGCAGTGAAAAGAAACTAGCGGGAGATTCCAATGAGCAGTTCTTC. This chain joins TRBV6-1 and TRBJ2-1, with 11 positions matching TRBD2. The CDR3 consists of 17 residues. CDR1 is MNHNS, CDR2 SASEGT, per germline. J lost 6 bases, V lost 2 bases, and 9 bases had no gene match.

This clonotype was seen a handful of times. The chain employs TRBV12-3 or TRBV12-4 and TRBJ2-7, with 9 bases lining up with TRBD1. The CDR3 is 16 amino acids. V dropped 2 bases and J dropped 1; count of bases not matched to a gene: 6. The CDR3 DNA follows: TGTGCCAGCAGTTTATCGGCGGGACAGGGATCCTACGAGCAGTACTTC. Its protein is CASSLSAGQGSYEQYF.

This chain uses TRBV7-9 with TRBJ2-1, with TRBD2 as a possible D gene (5 bases). The germline V gene has CDR1 SEHNR and CDR2 FQNEAQ (reference sequence). The CDR3 has 13 residues. The V gene lost 11 bases and the J gene lost 4 bases, with 15 bases spanning the gap. The CDR3 is CAGVTGDYNEQFF. As DNA, the CDR3 is TGTGCCGGCGTCACCGGGGATTACAATGAGCAGTTCTTC.

This clonotype was recorded a few times. The chain employs TRBV20-1 and TRBJ2-7; D uncertain. In germline, CDR1 is DFQATT, CDR2 SNEGSKA (reference sequence). This CDR3 spans 13 amino acids. With 6 bases removed from V and 1 base from J, the gap between germline ends came to 13 bases. DNA of the CDR3: TGCAGTGCCACCCCGAAGGTATCCTACGAGCAGTACTTC. Translating it yields CSATPKVSYEQYF.

The chain has TRBV9 and TRBJ2-2, with D perhaps TRBD1 (6 bases). Between the trimmed V and J ends, which lost 0 bases and 5 bases, there was a span of 14 bases. This CDR3 has 16 amino acids. Germline CDR1 is SGDLS and CDR2 is YYNGEE. CDR3 protein: CASSVGRGKSTGELFF. For the CDR3, the DNA is TGTGCCAGCAGCGTAGGTAGGGGGAAGAGTACCGGGGAGCTGTTTTTT.

This clonotype was picked up many times. This chain joins TRBV12-3 or TRBV12-4 and TRBJ2-1; possibly TRBD2 for D (5 bases). Trimming removed 6 bases at V and 8 bases at J, with 17 bases between. This CDR3 has 14 residues. The CDR3 DNA reads as TGTGCCAGCAGCCCCACGGGGATGAGCGATGAGCAGTTCTTC. This gives the protein CASSPTGMSDEQFF.

The chain couples TRBV6-1 to TRBJ2-7; D not resolved. This CDR3 is 12 amino acids long. Germline CDR1 and CDR2: MNHNS and SASEGT. The V gene lost 6 bases and the J gene lost 4 bases, with 10 bases spanning the gap. CDR3 sequence (DNA): TGTGCCAGCAGGGATGTGGGATACGAGCAGTACTTC. It is translated as CASRDVGYEQYF.

The rearrangement links TRBV12-3 or TRBV12-4 to TRBJ2-1; D gene ambiguous. V was trimmed by 4 bases and J by 8 bases, leaving 6 bases between them. The CDR3 runs to 11 residues. CDR3: CASSYTDEQFF. For the CDR3, the DNA is TGTGCCAGCAGTTATACCGATGAGCAGTTCTTC.

This clonotype occurred a few times. J is TRBJ2-7 and V is TRBV5-1, with D perhaps TRBD1 or TRBD2 (5 bases each). CDR3 length equals 15 residues. V dropped 5 bases and J dropped 0 bases, with 15 bases sitting between them. Germline CDR1 SGHRS, CDR2 YFSETQ. The CDR3 loop reads CASSYYGASSYEQYF. The CDR3 DNA reads as TGCGCCAGCAGTTATTACGGGGCGAGCTCCTACGAGCAGTACTTC.

The CDR3: CASSWTGEISGTEAFF. DNA for the CDR3: TGCGCCAGCAGCTGGACGGGCGAAATTAGCGGCACTGAAGCTTTCTTT. The chain is built from TRBV5-1 and TRBJ1-1, with unresolved D. This CDR3 comprises 16 residues. Trimming removed 3 bases from V and 4 bases from J, with 19 bases in between. Germline V gives CDR1 SGHRS, CDR2 YFSETQ.